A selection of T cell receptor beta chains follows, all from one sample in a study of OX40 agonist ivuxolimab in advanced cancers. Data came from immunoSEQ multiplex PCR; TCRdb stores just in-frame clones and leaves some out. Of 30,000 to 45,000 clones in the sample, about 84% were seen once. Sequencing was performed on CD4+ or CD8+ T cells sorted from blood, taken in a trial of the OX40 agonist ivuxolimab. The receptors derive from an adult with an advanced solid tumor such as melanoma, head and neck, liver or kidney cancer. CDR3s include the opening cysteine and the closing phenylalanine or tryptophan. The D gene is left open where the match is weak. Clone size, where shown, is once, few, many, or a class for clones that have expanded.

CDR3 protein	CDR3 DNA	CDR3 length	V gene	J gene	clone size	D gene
CASSLGRDYYGYTF	TGCGCCAGCAGCTTGGGCAGGGACTACTATGGCTACACCTTC	14	TRBV5-1	TRBJ1-2	NA	NA
CASSELAGLRSPLHF	TGTGCCAGCAGTGAACTGGCGGGGTTACGTTCACCCCTCCACTTT	15	TRBV2	TRBJ1-6	NA	NA
CASSQETNEQYF	TGCGCCAGCAGCCAAGAAACCAACGAGCAGTACTTC	12	TRBV4-1	TRBJ2-7	NA	NA
CASSQDFGDMTYEQYF	TGTGCCAGCAGCCAAGATTTCGGGGACATGACCTACGAGCAGTACTTC	16	TRBV7-9	TRBJ2-7	NA	NA
CSELRRDRTYEQYF	TGCAGCGAGCTACGCAGGGACCGTACCTACGAGCAGTACTTC	14	TRBV29-1	TRBJ2-7	NA	NA
CASSEYRLINSPLHF	TGTGCCAGCAGTGAATATAGGCTAATTAATTCACCCCTCCACTTT	15	TRBV2	TRBJ1-6	NA	NA
CASSLGGQETQYF	TGTGCCAGCAGTTTGGGAGGACAAGAGACCCAGTACTTC	13	TRBV28	TRBJ2-5	NA	NA
CATPLAENNEQFF	TGTGCCACCCCACTAGCGGAAAACAATGAGCAGTTCTTC	13	TRBV6-5	TRBJ2-1	NA	TRBD2
CASSPTRFYGTNEKLFF	TGTGCCAGCAGCCCTACCCGCTTTTACGGCACTAATGAAAAACTGTTTTTT	17	TRBV13	TRBJ1-4	NA	NA
CSVEPGTIYNEQFF	TGCAGCGTTGAGCCCGGGACTATCTACAATGAGCAGTTCTTC	14	TRBV29-1	TRBJ2-1	NA	TRBD2
CASSWQGNTGELFF	TGTGCCAGTTCCTGGCAGGGGAACACCGGGGAGCTGTTTTTT	14	TRBV19	TRBJ2-2	NA	NA
CASSQKRTGSSYNSPLHF	TGCGCCAGCAGCCAAAAGAGGACAGGGAGCTCCTATAATTCACCCCTCCACTTT	18	TRBV4-1	TRBJ1-6	NA	TRBD1
CAISESTGVAGGNYEQYF	TGTGCCATCAGTGAGTCGACGGGGGTAGCGGGGGGTAACTACGAGCAGTACTTC	18	TRBV10-3	TRBJ2-7	NA	TRBD2
CAIDRDRGDDTQYF	TGTGCCATTGACCGGGACAGGGGAGACGATACGCAGTATTTT	14	TRBV6-1	TRBJ2-3	NA	TRBD1
CREACHYGYTF	TGCAGAGAGGCCTGTCACTATGGCTACACCTTC	11	TRBV29-1	TRBJ1-2	NA	NA
CASSESEGAAEQYF	TGTGCCAGCAGTGAAAGTGAGGGGGCGGCCGAGCAGTACTTC	14	TRBV2	TRBJ2-7	NA	TRBD1
CASSLGQSSTDTQYF	TGTGCCAGCAGCTTGGGACAGTCTAGCACAGATACGCAGTATTTT	15	TRBV11-3	TRBJ2-3	NA	TRBD1
CASRWSPFTDTQYF	TGCGCCAGCAGGTGGAGTCCGTTTACAGATACGCAGTATTTT	14	TRBV5-1	TRBJ2-3	NA	NA
CASSLGLPHGELFF	TGTGCCAGCAGCTTGGGACTTCCTCACGGGGAGCTGTTTTTT	14	TRBV5-8	TRBJ2-2	NA	NA
CASRQGCTGELFF	TGTGCCAGCAGACAGGGGTGCACCGGGGAGCTGTTTTTT	13	TRBV9	TRBJ2-2	NA	TRBD1
CASSLDSATYEQYF	TGTGCCAGCAGCTTAGACTCGGCTACCTACGAGCAGTACTTC	14	TRBV7-8	TRBJ2-7	few	NA
CASSPREGYNEQFF	TGTGCCAGCAGCCCGCGGGAGGGATACAATGAGCAGTTCTTC	14	TRBV9	TRBJ2-1	NA	TRBD2
CASSLRSGLSYEQYF	TGTGCCAGCAGCTTACGTAGCGGGCTGTCCTACGAGCAGTACTTC	15	TRBV11-3	TRBJ2-7	NA	TRBD2
CASSRLAGATDTQYF	TGTGCCAGCAGTCGTCTAGCGGGTGCCACAGATACGCAGTATTTT	15	TRBV7-9	TRBJ2-3	few	TRBD2
CASSLDEARVGYEQYF	TGTGCCAGCAGCTTAGATGAGGCCAGGGTAGGGTACGAGCAGTACTTC	16	TRBV11-3	TRBJ2-7	NA	NA
CASRTSLQGRGNTEAFF	TGTGCCAGTAGAACCTCCCTCCAGGGGCGAGGGAACACTGAAGCTTTCTTT	17	TRBV19	TRBJ1-1	few	NA